The 9 T cell receptor beta chains presented below share a single source sample, sequenced in a study of blood T cell repertoires in COVID-19. Produced via immunoSEQ multiplex PCR; TCRdb's table is partial and in-frame only. The sample records 120,000 or so clones, approximately 82% being singletons. The sequencing input was peripheral blood. The receptors here all came from a woman in her forties or fifties with acute or convalescent COVID-19.

The chain has TRBV11-2 and TRBJ2-1; TRBD1 matches 8 bases. This CDR3 has 14 amino acids. The V gene's germline CDR1 is SGHAT and CDR2 FQNNGV. After removal of 7 bases from V and 3 bases from J, the junction contained 5 bases not matched to a gene. The CDR3 spells CASTPRGLYNEQFF. The CDR3 bases are TGTGCCAGCACCCCCAGGGGGCTCTACAATGAGCAGTTCTTC.

V usage is TRBV6-5 and J usage is TRBJ2-5, with TRBD2 matching 14 bases. The germline CDR1 and CDR2 sequences are MNHEY and SVGAGI. The CDR3 has 16 amino acids. V was clipped by 4 bases and J by 5 bases; unmatched bases: 6. CDR3 DNA: TGTGCCAGCAGTTTGGGACTAGCGGGAGTTGGGGAGACCCAGTACTTC. Translating gives CASSLGLAGVGETQYF.

The rearrangement uses TRBV29-1 and TRBJ2-2, with 9 bases identical to TRBD2. J lost 4 bases, V lost 5 bases, and 11 bases had no gene match. The CDR3 totals 16 residues. Germline CDR1 and CDR2: SQVTM and ANQGSEA. CDR3 DNA sequence: TGCAGCGTTCGGGCTAGCGGGGCGTGGGGCACCGGGGAGCTGTTTTTT. As protein: CSVRASGAWGTGELFF.

The chain employs TRBV3-1 (or the pseudogene TRBV3-2) and TRBJ1-1; weak D call: TRBD1 (6 bases). Germline V CDR1 and CDR2: LGHDT, YNNKEL (reference sequence). The CDR3 totals 14 residues. Trimming removed 0 bases from V and 8 bases from J, with 13 bases in between. CDR3 amino acids: CASSQEAVDREAFF. The CDR3 DNA is TGTGCCAGCAGCCAAGAAGCGGTGGACAGAGAAGCTTTCTTT.

J is TRBJ1-1 and V is TRBV6-2 or TRBV6-3; D unresolved. Deletions cut 5 bases from V and 5 bases from J, with 18 bases between. The CDR3 extends over 15 amino acids. Germline assignment: CDR1 MNHEY and CDR2 SVGEGT. CDR3 region: CASSHSGGGGTEAFF. CDR3 DNA sequence: TGTGCCAGCAGTCATTCCGGCGGCGGAGGGACTGAAGCTTTCTTT.

This chain joins TRBV12-3 or TRBV12-4 and TRBJ1-2, with 7 bases that match TRBD1. CDR3 length: 12 residues. V gave up 5 bases and J gave up 4 bases; unmatched junction bases: 1. The CDR3 is CASSGDSYGYTF. The DNA of the CDR3 is TGTGCCAGCAGTGGGGACAGCTATGGCTACACCTTC.

The J gene is TRBJ1-2, the V gene TRBV19, with a weak D call TRBD1 (5 bases). The CDR3 runs to 11 residues. V was clipped by 5 bases and J by 7 bases, with 8 bases between them. Germline lookup yields CDR1 LNHDA and CDR2 SQIVND (reference sequence). The CDR3: CASSPGFGYTF. The CDR3 DNA is TGTGCCAGTAGTCCAGGGTTTGGCTACACCTTC. The variable domain in full, completed from reference TRBV19 and TRBJ1-2, reads DGGITQSPKYLFRKEGQNVTLSCEQNLNHDAMYWYRQDPGQGLRLIYYSQIVNDFQKGDIAEGYSVSREKKESFPLTVTSAQKNPTAFYLCASSPGFGYTFGSGTRLTVV.

The chain employs TRBV5-8 and TRBJ1-2, with 8 bases fitting TRBD1. Losses at the gene ends were 4 bases for V and 6 bases for J; bases not matched to a gene: 8. The CDR3 has 14 amino acids. Germline values: CDR1 SGHTS, CDR2 YDEGEE. CDR3 nucleotide sequence: TGTGCCAGCAGCCCTGGACAGGGATCGGATGGCTACACCTTC. This translates into CASSPGQGSDGYTF. The whole variable domain, remainder taken from reference TRBV5-8 and TRBJ1-2, is EAGVTQSPTHLIKTRGQQATLRCSPISGHTSVYWYQQALGLGLQFLLWYDEGEERNRGNFPPRFSGRQFPNYSSELNVNALELEDSALYLCASSPGQGSDGYTFGSGTRLTVV.

The rearrangement joins TRBV7-9 to TRBJ2-5; D call uncertain. The CDR3 is made up of 12 amino acids. The germline V and J ends were trimmed by 5 bases and 4 bases, with 8 bases remaining between them. Germline V lookup: CDR1 SEHNR, CDR2 FQNEAQ (reference sequence). The CDR3 is CASSPAGETQYF. The CDR3 bases are TGTGCCAGCAGCCCTGCCGGAGAGACCCAGTACTTC.